This TCR beta chain was observed in a study of blood T cell repertoires in COVID-19. Study details: Material from acute and convalescent COVID-19 was sourced from the United States, Italy and Spain.

Individuals aged roughly 18 to 100 years were recruited from roughly 22 US areas. Per the original data handling: For nucleated cells, counts were estimated from reference gene primer amplification. TCRdb's copy holds only in-frame clones and misses some; the assay was immunoSEQ multiplex PCR. Clone size and V and J calls were adopted from that table, with D and trimming inferred from the DNA. The sample gives about 270,000 clones, 88% of which show up once; 3% is in the top ten. Sequenced material: PBMCs or T cells enriched from blood (not recorded which). This clonotype originated in a woman aged 45-60 years who had recovered from COVID-19.

The chain's CDR3 is CASSDAGSWGNTIYF. The DNA for the CDR3 is TGTGCCAGCAGTGACGCCGGGAGCTGGGGAAACACCATATATTTT. The gene calls are TRBV25-1 and TRBJ1-3; D gene ambiguous. The CDR3 sequence is 15 residues long. Trimming cost V 3 bases and J 4 bases, with 13 bases left between them. Germline lookup yields CDR1 MGHDK and CDR2 SYGVNS.